This TCR beta chain came from a study of cytomegalovirus exposure and HLA in healthy donors. The germline gives CDR1 GTSNPN, CDR2 SVGIG (reference sequence). The CDR3 spans 17 residues. V trimming: 2 bases; J trimming: 0 bases; junction bases outside the gene matches: 6. Study-wide findings and caveats: Reported results showed that the classifier diagnosed cytomegalovirus status with high specificity and sensitivity.

Donors came from a validation cohort of over a hundred subjects, distinct from the first 666-subject cohort. Generated by immunoSEQ multiplex PCR, the TCRdb table keeps only in-frame clones and is missing some. The table lists some 350,000 clones, approximately 90% of them singletons. Details on this clone: Its target is unknown.

Source material: PBMCs. The gene calls are TRBV30 and TRBJ2-1; the match to TRBD2 covers 11 bases. This sequence was found in a woman in her 30s in good health and CMV-seropositive. CDR3 coding DNA: TGTGCCTGGAGTTCAGGGACTAGCGGACACTCCTACAATGAGCAGTTCTTC. Encoded protein: CAWSSGTSGHSYNEQFF. Together with reference TRBV30 and TRBJ2-1, the CDR3 gives the full variable domain: SQTIHQWPATLVQPVGSPLSLECTVEGTSNPNLYWYRQAAGRGLQLLFYSVGIGQISSEVPQNLSASRPQDRQFILSSKKLLLSDSGFYLCAWSSGTSGHSYNEQFFGPGTRLTVL.